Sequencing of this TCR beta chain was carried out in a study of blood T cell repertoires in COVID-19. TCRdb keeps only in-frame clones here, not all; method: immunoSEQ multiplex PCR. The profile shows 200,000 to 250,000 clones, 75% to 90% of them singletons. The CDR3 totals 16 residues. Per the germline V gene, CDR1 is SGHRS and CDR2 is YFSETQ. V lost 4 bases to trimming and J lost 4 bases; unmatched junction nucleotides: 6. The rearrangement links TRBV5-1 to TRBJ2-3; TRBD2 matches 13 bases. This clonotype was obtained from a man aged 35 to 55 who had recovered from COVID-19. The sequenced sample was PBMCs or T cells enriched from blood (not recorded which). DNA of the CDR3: TGCGCCAGCAGCCCAGGACTAGCGGGAGTTTCAGATACGCAGTATTTT. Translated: CASSPGLAGVSDTQYF.